This TCR beta chain was recorded in a study of shared clonotypes between healthy human individuals. Across the study: A few men and a couple of women, aged 18 to 49, were donors.

The assay was run at deep level. Clones were read by immunoSEQ multiplex PCR, and TCRdb kept only the in-frame ones, dropping some. The data show roughly 120,000 clones, approximately 70% seen once. Overall study findings and caveats: An anticipated effect of sequencing depth on clonotype sharing among donors was recognized.

With regard to this clone: Its antigen is not identified.

The clonotype was recovered from a woman aged 25 to 39 in good health. Sequencing was done on a sample of memory CD8+ T cells sorted from blood. Subset meaning: CD45RO+ cells pooled with CCR7-negative TemRA cells.

The CDR3 DNA reads TGTGCCAGTAGTATTTGGCTAGCGGGATCGATGGATGAGCAGTTCTTC. It specifies CASSIWLAGSMDEQFF. The chain links TRBV19 to TRBJ2-1; 9 nucleotides match TRBD2. The V and J ends lost 3 bases and 8 bases, in that order; junction bases with no gene match: 11. The CDR3 is 16 residues long. Germline CDR1 reads LNHDA; CDR2 reads SQIVND (reference sequence).